The 22 T cell receptor beta chains given below trace back to one sample, sequenced in a study of OX40 agonist ivuxolimab in advanced cancers. Generated by immunoSEQ multiplex PCR, the TCRdb table keeps only in-frame clones and is missing some. Of approximately 90,000 clones in the sample, about 83% were seen once. The sample was CD4+ or CD8+ T cells sorted from blood, taken in a trial of the OX40 agonist ivuxolimab. These receptors all come from an adult with an advanced solid tumor such as melanoma, head and neck, liver or kidney cancer.

J is TRBJ2-7 and V is TRBV28; tentatively, D is TRBD1 (6 bases). The CDR3 extends over 15 amino acids. The germline V gene encodes CDR1 MDHEN and CDR2 SYDVKM. V was pared by 2 bases and J by 6 bases, with 17 bases between. Here the CDR3 reads CASSLRLGGSFEQYF. The CDR3 region has the DNA TGTGCCAGCAGTTTAAGGCTTGGGGGCTCTTTCGAGCAGTACTTC.

This clone was observed once. The gene calls are TRBV7-8 and TRBJ2-3; D is possibly TRBD1 (5 bases). CDR3 size: 14 residues. CDR1 SGHVS and CDR2 FQNEAQ come from the germline V gene. The germline V and J ends were trimmed by 5 bases and 3 bases, with 12 bases remaining between them. In DNA, the CDR3 is TGTGCCAGCAGCCAGGGTGTTAAGACAGATACGCAGTATTTT. Translating gives CASSQGVKTDTQYF. The complete variable domain, with remaining parts taken from reference TRBV7-8 and TRBJ2-3, reads GAGVSQSPRYKVAKRGQDVALRCDPISGHVSLFWYQQALGQGPEFLTYFQNEAQLDKSGLPSDRFFAERPEGSVSTLKIQRTQQEDSAVYLCASSQGVKTDTQYFGPGTRLTVL.

The chain employs TRBV4-1 and TRBJ2-6; no definite D call. Germline loops: CDR1 MGHRA, CDR2 YSYEKL. The CDR3 runs 17 residues. The V end lost 0 bases, the J end lost 0 bases, and 9 bases lay between the germline ends. The CDR3 here is CASSQEERSSGANVLTF. CDR3 coding DNA: TGCGCCAGCAGCCAAGAAGAGAGGAGCTCTGGGGCCAACGTCCTGACTTTC.

The chain combines TRBV19 with TRBJ2-3; D is unclear. Trimming removed 9 bases from V and 4 bases from J, with 17 bases in between. The CDR3 contains 14 residues. Germline assignment: CDR1 LNHDA and CDR2 SQIVND (reference sequence). CDR3 residues: CASQGAQLADTQYF. The DNA for the CDR3 is TGTGCCAGCCAAGGAGCTCAATTGGCAGATACGCAGTATTTT.

This chain uses TRBV10-3 with TRBJ2-3; TRBD2 aligns across 13 bases. V was pared by 2 bases and J by 5 bases, with 10 bases of the junction left unmatched. The CDR3 length is 18 residues. From germline, CDR1 is ENHRY and CDR2 SYGVKD. The CDR3 here is CAISETWTSGGVGDTQYF. For the CDR3, the DNA is TGTGCCATCAGTGAGACTTGGACTAGCGGGGGAGTTGGAGATACGCAGTATTTT.

The J gene is TRBJ2-5, the V gene TRBV6-1; unclear D gene. Near its end, the DNA agrees better with TRBJ2-7, so the J call may be wrong. Germline assignment: CDR1 MNHNS and CDR2 SASEGT. The CDR3 loop spans 15 amino acids. As DNA, the CDR3 is TGTGCCAGCAGTGAAACAGTGCTGGGCACCTACGAGCAGTACTTC. Translation gives CASSETVLGTYEQYF.

The table lists this clone with a few counts. The gene calls are TRBV6-1 and TRBJ2-1; D is undetermined. The CDR3 is 14 residues long. V gave up 6 bases and J gave up 3 bases, with 12 bases separating them. The germline V gene encodes CDR1 MNHNS and CDR2 SASEGT. The CDR3: CASSAVRFYNEQFF. The CDR3 DNA follows: TGTGCCAGCAGCGCCGTACGGTTCTACAATGAGCAGTTCTTC.

A single count supports this clone. In DNA, the CDR3 is TGCAGCGCTCTACCTAACTCTGGAAACACCATATATTTT. It translates to CSALPNSGNTIYF. The chain uses TRBV29-1 and TRBJ1-3, with D unclear. The CDR3 has 13 amino acids. Trimming took off 7 bases at V and 0 bases at J, with 10 bases between the two ends. Germline V gene lookup returns CDR1 SQVTM and CDR2 ANQGSEA.

This clone was recorded a few times. A junction boundary mismatches the germline segment, possibly from a read error. The chain carries TRBV7-3 and TRBJ2-2, with a weak D call TRBD2 (7 bases). This CDR3 spans 18 amino acids. Germline V CDR1 and CDR2: SGHTA, FQGTGA. Written as DNA, the CDR3 is TGTGCCAGCAGCCTAACCCCTTGGCGGGGGCCGAACACCGGGGAGCTGTTTTTT. It codes for CASSLTPWRGPNTGELFF.

V is TRBV19 and J is TRBJ2-3; 7 nucleotides match TRBD2. The J segment lost 2 bases and the V segment lost 3 bases, leaving 8 bases of the junction unmatched. This CDR3 has 16 residues. Germline CDR1 reads LNHDA; CDR2 reads SQIVND (reference sequence). The CDR3 protein is CASSIRSGTYTDTQYF. Written as DNA, the CDR3 is TGTGCCAGTAGTATTAGGAGCGGGACCTACACAGATACGCAGTATTTT.

The CDR3 region is CASSLDLGPRSAFF. The DNA of the CDR3 is TGTGCCAGCAGCTTGGATTTAGGCCCACGGAGTGCTTTCTTT. This rearrangement joins TRBV5-5 to TRBJ1-1; no definite D call. The V end lost 0 bases, the J end lost 11 bases, and 17 bases lay between the germline ends. Germline V gene lookup returns CDR1 SGHKS and CDR2 YYEKEE (reference sequence). This CDR3 has 14 amino acids.

The chain couples TRBV5-1 to TRBJ2-1; 9 nucleotides align to TRBD2. The germline V gene has CDR1 SGHRS and CDR2 YFSETQ. After removal of 3 bases from V and 7 bases from J, the junction contained 8 bases not matched to a gene. The CDR3 runs to 15 residues. DNA for the CDR3: TGCGCCAGCAGCTCGGGACTAGCCTCCGTTAATGAGCAGTTCTTC. It is translated as CASSSGLASVNEQFF.

This clone occurred a few times. The chain recombines TRBV6-6 with TRBJ1-5; D is uncertain. Trimming shortened V by 10 bases and J by 7 bases, and 20 bases separated the two germline ends. This CDR3 is built from 14 residues. In germline, CDR1 is MNHNY, CDR2 SVGAGI (reference sequence). The DNA for the CDR3 is TGTGCCATCCCTATGGGCCCAGGTCGGCAGCCCCAGCATTTT. Its protein is CAIPMGPGRQPQHF.

V usage is TRBV19 and J usage is TRBJ2-5; D may be TRBD1 or TRBD2 (5 bases each). The CDR3 loop spans 15 amino acids. V was cut by 5 bases and J by 2 bases, with 15 bases left in between. The germline V gene has CDR1 LNHDA and CDR2 SQIVND (reference sequence). This CDR3 is CASSSIRGPQETQYF. The CDR3 DNA sequence: TGTGCCAGTAGTTCCATCCGGGGCCCGCAAGAGACCCAGTACTTC. Supplemented by reference TRBV19 and TRBJ2-5, the full variable domain reads DGGITQSPKYLFRKEGQNVTLSCEQNLNHDAMYWYRQDPGQGLRLIYYSQIVNDFQKGDIAEGYSVSREKKESFPLTVTSAQKNPTAFYLCASSSIRGPQETQYFGPGTRLLVL.

This clone was found a few times. The V and J genes are TRBV25-1 and TRBJ2-2; D gene unclear. V was shortened by 6 bases and J by 8 bases, with 16 bases between the two germline ends. Germline CDR1 MGHDK, CDR2 SYGVNS. This CDR3 comprises 14 residues. The CDR3 reads CASSLSLGFGELFF. The CDR3 region has the DNA TGTGCCAGCAGCCTCTCGTTAGGGTTTGGGGAGCTGTTTTTT.

This clone was detected a few times. The J gene is TRBJ1-5, the V gene TRBV28, with D tentatively TRBD1 (6 bases). V lost 7 bases and J 7 bases, leaving 20 bases between the germline ends. This CDR3 region has 15 residues. Germline values: CDR1 MDHEN, CDR2 SYDVKM. The CDR3 here is CASIWGQGQLQPQHF. The CDR3 nucleotides read TGTGCCAGCATCTGGGGACAAGGTCAATTGCAGCCCCAGCATTTT.

This clone turned up a few times. The gene calls are TRBV19 and TRBJ1-1, with 10 bases lining up with TRBD1. V was clipped by 6 bases and J by 1 base; unmatched bases: 2. Germline loops: CDR1 LNHDA, CDR2 SQIVND (reference sequence). CDR3 size: 14 residues. CDR3 in amino acids: CASRDRGRNTEAFF. CDR3 coding DNA: TGTGCCAGTAGAGACAGGGGGCGGAACACTGAAGCTTTCTTT.

The gene calls are TRBV19 and TRBJ2-6; 8 bases fit TRBD1. V was clipped by 8 bases and J by 0 bases; unmatched bases: 6. The CDR3 is 16 residues long. Germline CDR1 is LNHDA and CDR2 is SQIVND (reference sequence). CDR3 protein: CASLNRGYSGANVLTF. The CDR3 DNA is TGTGCCAGTCTTAACAGGGGGTACTCTGGGGCCAACGTCCTGACTTTC.

This clone occurred a few times. The V and J genes are TRBV5-4 and TRBJ2-7; possible D gene TRBD1, 6 bases. From germline, CDR1 is SGHNT and CDR2 YYREEE (reference sequence). This CDR3 is 13 amino acids long. The CDR3 sequence: CVYRDTTNYEQYF. The CDR3, as DNA: TGTGTTTACCGGGACACCACTAATTACGAGCAGTACTTC.

This sequence joins TRBV5-1 and TRBJ2-5; D is unresolved. With 0 bases removed from V and 5 bases from J, the gap between germline ends came to 8 bases. The CDR3 loop spans 13 amino acids. CDR1 and CDR2 from the germline V gene are SGHRS and YFSETQ. The CDR3 nucleotides are TGCGCCAGCAGCTTGGAATCTTCGGAGACCCAGTACTTC. Amino acids: CASSLESSETQYF. Full variable domain (missing parts from reference TRBV5-1 and TRBJ2-5): KAGVTQTPRYLIKTRGQQVTLSCSPISGHRSVSWYQQTPGQGLQFLFEYFSETQRNKGNFPGRFSGRQFSNSRSEMNVSTLELGDSALYLCASSLESSETQYFGPGTRLLVL.

This clone occurred once. The chain joins TRBV5-4 to TRBJ1-6; 8 nucleotides match TRBD1. The CDR3 has 15 amino acids. The V gene end was trimmed by 2 bases and the J gene end by 7 bases; junction bases not matched to a gene: 5. The germline V gene encodes CDR1 SGHNT and CDR2 YYREEE (reference sequence). CDR3 nucleotides: TGTGCCAGCAGCTTAGGGACAGGTTGGAATTCACCCCTCCACTTT. Translating it yields CASSLGTGWNSPLHF.

The chain couples TRBV15 to TRBJ2-1, with 8 nucleotides matching TRBD2. Germline V gene lookup returns CDR1 LNHNV and CDR2 YYDKDF (reference sequence). The CDR3 length is 15 residues. V was pared by 0 bases and J by 12 bases, with 10 bases of the junction left unmatched. The chain's CDR3 is CATSRDPGLGSVQFF. The CDR3 region has the DNA TGTGCCACCAGCAGAGATCCGGGACTAGGCTCCGTGCAGTTCTTC.